The 21 T cell receptor beta chains in this list originate from one sample, sequenced in a study of beta chain features in type 1 diabetes. Every bit of the isolated RNA underwent reverse transcription, so sequencing read expressed TCRB transcripts. Using immunoSEQ multiplex PCR, the repertoire was profiled, and TCRdb retains in-frame clones only, with some absent. The sample holds 130,000 to 150,000 clones, around 51% seen once. Specimen: Tregs from blood. Receptors originate from a man younger than 30 in good health.

The CDR3 reads CASSLILAGEQFF. The CDR3 DNA reads TGTGCCAGCAGCTTAATACTAGCAGGGGAGCAGTTCTTC. V and J are TRBV7-3 and TRBJ2-1; a possible D gene is TRBD2 (6 bases). The V gene's germline CDR1 is SGHTA and CDR2 FQGTGA. CDR3 length: 13 residues. The ends were cut back, 1 base at V and 10 bases at J, with 11 bases in the middle.

The rearrangement uses TRBV10-3 and TRBJ1-3; D is undetermined. This CDR3 is built from 13 residues. Trimming removed 9 bases from V and 2 bases from J, with 11 bases in between. Germline V gives CDR1 ENHRY, CDR2 SYGVKD. The chain's CDR3 is CAISGSAGNTIYF. CDR3 sequence (DNA): TGTGCCATAAGCGGAAGTGCTGGAAACACCATATATTTT.

The chain combines TRBV9 with TRBJ1-2; a weak D match, TRBD1 (5 bases). Trimming removed 0 bases at V and 8 bases at J, with 17 bases between. Germline V gene data show CDR1 as SGDLS and CDR2 as YYNGEE. The CDR3 spans 15 residues. In nucleotides, the CDR3 is TGTGCCAGCAGCGTAGTAGGGCAGGGAATCGGCGGCTACACCTTC. As protein: CASSVVGQGIGGYTF.

The V call is TRBV7-8, the J call TRBJ1-1, with D uncertain. The length of the CDR3 is 13 residues. Deletions cut 6 bases from V and 0 bases from J, with 8 bases between. CDR1 is SGHVS, CDR2 FQNEAQ, per germline. CDR3 sequence reads: CASRQQLNTEAFF. DNA of the CDR3: TGTGCCAGCAGACAACAGCTGAACACTGAAGCTTTCTTT.

J is TRBJ2-1 and V is TRBV18; D perhaps matches TRBD1 (6 bases). Trimming shortened V by 1 base and J by 4 bases, and 14 bases separated the two germline ends. Germline CDR1 and CDR2: KGHSH and LQKENI. This CDR3 is built from 16 residues. The CDR3 nucleotides are TGTGCCAGCTCACCACGAGTTCAGGGGACGTACAATGAGCAGTTCTTC. It is translated as CASSPRVQGTYNEQFF.

This chain links TRBV7-2 with TRBJ2-7; TRBD2 agrees at 7 bases. CDR3 size: 14 residues. CDR1 is SGHTA and CDR2 is FQGNSA in the germline V gene. J was trimmed by 3 bases and V by 3 bases; bases with no gene match: 5. CDR3 sequence (DNA): TGTGCCAGCAGCTTTGGCGGGGGAATCTACGAGCAGTACTTC. Encoded protein: CASSFGGGIYEQYF.

The chain couples TRBV14 to TRBJ2-5; TRBD2 matches at 8 bases. Per germline, CDR1 SGHDN and CDR2 FVKESK. Losses at the gene ends were 3 bases for V and 12 bases for J; bases not matched to a gene: 9. This CDR3 is built from 13 residues. Written as DNA, the CDR3 is TGTGCCAGCAGCCATGACCTCGGGACTAGGGAGTACTTC. This sequence encodes CASSHDLGTREYF. Together with reference TRBV14 and TRBJ2-5, the CDR3 gives the full variable domain: EAGVTQFPSHSVIEKGQTVTLRCDPISGHDNLYWYRRVMGKEIKFLLHFVKESKQDESGMPNNRFLAERTGGTYSTLKVQPAELEDSGVYFCASSHDLGTREYFGPGTRLLVL.

This clone was observed a handful of times. The chain recombines TRBV5-5 with TRBJ1-1; 7 nucleotides match TRBD1. This CDR3 has 13 residues. The V segment lost 3 bases and the J segment 6 bases; nucleotides outside the gene matches: 5. Germline assignment: CDR1 SGHKS and CDR2 YYEKEE (reference sequence). In DNA, the CDR3 is TGTGCCAGCAGCTACAGGGGTTCCCCTGAAGCTTTCTTT. This encodes CASSYRGSPEAFF.

This clone was detected a few times. The V gene is TRBV11-2, the J gene TRBJ1-1; D is unclear. The ends were cut back, 1 base at V and 1 base at J, with 10 bases in the middle. Germline V gives CDR1 SGHAT, CDR2 FQNNGV. This CDR3 contains 15 residues. The CDR3 nucleotides are TGTGCCAGCAGCTTAGGTCGGGGTAGGAACACTGAAGCTTTCTTT. Protein: CASSLGRGRNTEAFF. The variable domain in full, completed from reference TRBV11-2 and TRBJ1-1, reads EAGVAQSPRYKIIEKRQSVAFWCNPISGHATLYWYQQILGQGPKLLIQFQNNGVVDDSQLPKDRFSAERLKGVDSTLKIQPAKLEDSAVYLCASSLGRGRNTEAFFGQGTRLTVV.

In DNA form, the CDR3 reads TGTGCCAGCAGACCGGATTGGCTCAGGGGGTTCTACGAGCAGTACTTC. Protein: CASRPDWLRGFYEQYF. The chain uses TRBV5-5 and TRBJ2-7, with 7 bases fitting TRBD1. The germline gives CDR1 SGHKS, CDR2 YYEKEE (reference sequence). The CDR3 totals 16 residues. V trimming: 5 bases; J trimming: 3 bases; junction bases outside the gene matches: 14.

This clone has more than one count but fewer than ten. The rearrangement uses TRBV7-8 and TRBJ2-2; no firm D call. The ends were cut back, 2 bases at V and 7 bases at J, with 5 bases in the middle. Looked up from germline, CDR1 is SGHVS and CDR2 is FQNEAQ. This CDR3 contains 12 residues. CDR3 in DNA: TGTGCCAGCAGCTTATTAGTCGGGGAGCTGTTTTTT. It encodes CASSLLVGELFF.

The chain links TRBV10-3 to TRBJ2-5; maybe TRBD1 (5 bases). This CDR3 has 12 residues. The germline V gene encodes CDR1 ENHRY and CDR2 SYGVKD. DNA for the CDR3: TGTGCGATTGGGGCAACCCAAGAGACCCAGTACTTC. Translation: CAIGATQETQYF.

The chain employs TRBV9 and TRBJ2-1; 10 bases are shared with TRBD1. Germline trimming cut 4 bases from V and 13 bases from J; bases unmatched to any gene: 11. Germline V gene data show CDR1 as SGDLS and CDR2 as YYNGEE. CDR3 length: 14 amino acids. The CDR3 protein is CASSSSGQGWGQFF. The CDR3 nucleotides read TGTGCCAGCAGCTCCTCGGGACAGGGGTGGGGACAGTTCTTC.

This clone appeared a few times. The chain is built from TRBV9 and TRBJ2-1, with D possibly TRBD1 on 5 matching bases. Trimming left V 0 bases short and J 1 base short, with 8 bases between. CDR1 is SGDLS and CDR2 is YYNGEE in the germline V gene. This CDR3 contains 15 residues. Here the CDR3 DNA reads TGTGCCAGCAGCGTAGAAGACAGATCCTACAATGAGCAGTTCTTC. Translated: CASSVEDRSYNEQFF. Drawing the rest from reference TRBV9 and TRBJ2-1, the complete variable domain is DSGVTQTPKHLITATGQRVTLRCSPRSGDLSVYWYQQSLDQGLQFLIQYYNGEERAKGNILERFSAQQFPDLHSELNLSSLELGDSALYFCASSVEDRSYNEQFFGPGTRLTVL.

This clone was observed a few times. This chain connects TRBV7-3 to TRBJ2-7; weak D call: TRBD1 (7 bases). This CDR3 region has 14 residues. Trimming cost V 4 bases and J 2 bases, with 12 bases left between them. The germline CDR1 and CDR2 sequences are SGHTA and FQGTGA. CDR3 protein: CASSSQGGPYEQYF. The CDR3 DNA reads as TGTGCCAGCAGCTCCCAGGGGGGACCCTACGAGCAGTACTTC.

J is TRBJ1-2 and V is TRBV6-1; no clear D. The V gene lost 2 bases and the J gene lost 4 bases, with 17 bases spanning the gap. CDR3 length: 16 amino acids. Germline V gene sequence: CDR1 MNHNS, CDR2 SASEGT. CDR3 DNA sequence: TGTGCCAGCAGTGAAATACGACATCTCTCTTCCTATGGCTACACCTTC. As protein: CASSEIRHLSSYGYTF.

The V and J genes are TRBV7-2 and TRBJ1-2, with 7 bases that match TRBD1. With V trimmed by 5 bases and J by 6 bases, 18 bases remained unmatched. The CDR3 covers 17 residues. Germline V gene data show CDR1 as SGHTA and CDR2 as FQGNSA. The CDR3 nucleotides read TGTGCCAGCAGCCTGCGGTTGACAGGGAAGATCCGAGATGGCTACACCTTC. Amino acid sequence: CASSLRLTGKIRDGYTF. Together with reference TRBV7-2 and TRBJ1-2, the CDR3 gives the full variable domain: GAGVSQSPSNKVTEKGKDVELRCDPISGHTALYWYRQSLGQGLEFLIYFQGNSAPDKSGLPSDRFSAERTGGSVSTLTIQRTQQEDSAVYLCASSLRLTGKIRDGYTFGSGTRLTVV.

V gene TRBV10-3 combines with J gene TRBJ1-1; D is unclear. V was clipped by 6 bases and J by 4 bases, with 9 bases between them. Germline CDR1 ENHRY, CDR2 SYGVKD. The CDR3 has 12 amino acids. In nucleotides, the CDR3 is TGTGCCATCAGGAGCCGGAGCACTGAAGCTTTCTTT. This codes for CAIRSRSTEAFF.

This clone was picked up a small number of times. The chain combines TRBV30 with TRBJ1-2; TRBD1 is a possible D gene (6 bases). This CDR3 is 12 amino acids long. Germline V gene data show CDR1 as GTSNPN and CDR2 as SVGIG (reference sequence). With 4 bases removed from V and 5 bases from J, the gap between germline ends came to 11 bases. CDR3 residues: CAWTQRGYGYTF. CDR3 coding DNA: TGTGCCTGGACCCAGAGGGGGTATGGCTACACCTTC.

On this clone: This CDR3 is also generated by other DNA sequences in the sample. This chain connects TRBV18 to TRBJ1-5; TRBD1 is a possible D gene (5 bases). CDR3 size: 15 residues. Looked up from germline, CDR1 is KGHSH and CDR2 is LQKENI. V was shortened by 6 bases and J by 2 bases, with 14 bases between the two germline ends. CDR3 amino acids: CASSPGLGGNQPQHF. CDR3 sequence (DNA): TGTGCCAGCTCGCCAGGGTTGGGAGGCAATCAGCCCCAGCATTTT.

The chain links TRBV19 to TRBJ1-6; D is undetermined. Trimming removed 1 base from V and 7 bases from J, with 11 bases in between. Germline CDR1 is LNHDA and CDR2 is SQIVND (reference sequence). The CDR3 totals 15 residues. In DNA form, the CDR3 reads TGTGCCAGTAGTATAGCGGGTCCGGGGAATTCACCCCTCCACTTT. Translating gives CASSIAGPGNSPLHF.